This T cell receptor beta chain was captured in a study of T cell responses to AZD1222 COVID-19 vaccine. This clone was detected only once. TCRdb's copy holds only in-frame clones and misses some; the assay was immunoSEQ multiplex PCR. The data show some 170,000 clones, approximately 90% seen once. CDR3 length equals 16 residues. Trimming removed 0 bases from V and 10 bases from J, with 21 bases in between. Germline V gene lookup returns CDR1 SGHAT and CDR2 FQNNGV. The source material was peripheral blood, sampled 28 days after the second dose of the MenACWY control vaccine. The V call is TRBV11-2, the J call TRBJ1-1; tentative D call: TRBD1 (6 bases). The sequence came from an adult who received the MenACWY meningococcal vaccine as a control. The CDR3 is CASSLERSWTANGAFF. Here the CDR3 DNA reads TGTGCCAGCAGCTTAGAAAGAAGTTGGACAGCTAATGGAGCTTTCTTT.